One sample yielded the 29 T cell receptor beta chains listed below, sequenced in a study of blood T cell repertoires in COVID-19. Profiling relied on immunoSEQ multiplex PCR, and the TCRdb table lists in-frame clones only, not all of them. The data contain 90,000 to 100,000 clones, 82% of them singletons. Sequences were obtained from peripheral blood. Every receptor here comes from a man in his 70s with acute or convalescent COVID-19.

This clone was counted once. V gene TRBV28 combines with J gene TRBJ2-7; possibly TRBD2 for D (6 bases). The CDR3 is 11 amino acids. Germline values: CDR1 MDHEN, CDR2 SYDVKM. V gave up 6 bases and J gave up 7 bases, with 10 bases separating them. The DNA of the CDR3 is TGTGCCAGCAGCGGACTACGGGAGCAGTACTTC. Amino acid sequence: CASSGLREQYF. Looking up the rest from reference TRBV28 and TRBJ2-7 gives the full variable domain: DVKVTQSSRYLVKRTGEKVFLECVQDMDHENMFWYRQDPGLGLRLIYFSYDVKMKEKGDIPEGYSVSREKKERFSLILESASTNQTSMYLCASSGLREQYFGPGTRLTVT.

The V call is TRBV7-9, the J call TRBJ1-1; 8 bases agree with TRBD1. Germline CDR1 SEHNR, CDR2 FQNEAQ (reference sequence). The CDR3 consists of 15 residues. Unmatched junction bases numbered 5, after V lost 4 bases and J lost 1 base. CDR3 DNA sequence: TGTGCCAGCAGCTCAAGACAGGGGAGGAACACTGAAGCTTTCTTT. It yields the protein CASSSRQGRNTEAFF.

A word on this clone: This is likely a read error, given that the CDR3 carries no conserved phenylalanine or tryptophan at its end. The DNA is omitted, as the CDR3 cannot be located on it reliably, and the CDR3 follows TCRdb's listing. The rearrangement uses TRBV24-1 and TRBJ2-4; the DNA was not compared with TRBD2, the D call given in the table. The CDR3 spans 12 amino acids, including both terminal residues. Germline CDR1 is KGHDR and CDR2 is SFDVKD. CDR3 loop: CATSDFKRGASY.

The chain combines TRBV5-4 with TRBJ1-1; 7 bases map to TRBD1. The germline gives CDR1 SGHNT, CDR2 YYREEE (reference sequence). The V gene end was trimmed by 3 bases and the J gene end by 9 bases; junction bases not matched to a gene: 5. The CDR3 runs 12 residues. The CDR3 sequence: CASSSRDSQAFF. The CDR3 nucleotides are TGTGCCAGCAGCTCTAGGGACAGCCAAGCTTTCTTT.

This clone was seen ten or more times. The V call is TRBV5-1, the J call TRBJ1-1; D perhaps matches TRBD1 (5 bases). V dropped 4 bases and J dropped 0 bases, with 7 bases sitting between them. The CDR3 contains 13 residues. Germline V CDR1 and CDR2: SGHRS, YFSETQ. DNA for the CDR3: TGCGCCAGCAGCGCGACAGTGAACACTGAAGCTTTCTTT. Its translation: CASSATVNTEAFF.

The chain couples TRBV5-1 to TRBJ1-2; 9 nucleotides match TRBD1. Germline CDR1 and CDR2: SGHRS and YFSETQ. The trim removed 0 bases at V and 1 base at J, leaving 4 bases unmatched. CDR3 length: 16 amino acids. CDR3 nucleotide sequence: TGCGCCAGCAGCTTGGCGGGACAGGGCCTTAACTATGGCTACACCTTC. Its translation: CASSLAGQGLNYGYTF.

The chain joins TRBV7-2 to TRBJ2-1; TRBD2 matches at 10 bases. The CDR3 totals 16 residues. Looked up from germline, CDR1 is SGHTA and CDR2 is FQGNSA. V dropped 6 bases and J dropped 7; count of bases not matched to a gene: 12. CDR3 in amino acids: CASSKEVAGGLNEQFF. The CDR3 bases are TGTGCCAGCAGTAAAGAGGTAGCGGGAGGATTGAATGAGCAGTTCTTC. Using reference TRBV7-2 and TRBJ2-1 for the parts outside the CDR3, the full variable domain is GAGVSQSPSNKVTEKGKDVELRCDPISGHTALYWYRQSLGQGLEFLIYFQGNSAPDKSGLPSDRFSAERTGGSVSTLTIQRTQQEDSAVYLCASSKEVAGGLNEQFFGPGTRLTVL.

This clone turned up a few times. CDR3 sequence reads: CASSAPDSEAFF. The CDR3 DNA is TGTGCCAGCAGCGCCCCAGACAGTGAAGCTTTCTTT. The chain joins TRBV9 to TRBJ1-1; weak D call: TRBD1 (5 bases). V lost 3 bases to trimming and J lost 7 bases, with 10 bases between them. The CDR3 has 12 residues. Germline V gene lookup returns CDR1 SGDLS and CDR2 YYNGEE.

The rearrangement uses TRBV7-9 and TRBJ1-2; TRBD1 might be the D (5 bases). V lost 5 bases and J lost 4, with 14 bases in between. Germline lookup yields CDR1 SEHNR and CDR2 FQNEAQ (reference sequence). This CDR3 spans 14 amino acids. CDR3 nucleotides: TGTGCCAGCAGCGAAGTCCAGGGTCTCTATGGCTACACCTTC. This translates into CASSEVQGLYGYTF.

This rearrangement joins TRBV12-3 or TRBV12-4 to TRBJ1-3; D is unresolved. CDR3 length: 12 amino acids. V was clipped by 3 bases and J by 4 bases, with 4 bases between them. DNA of the CDR3: TGTGCCAGCAGTTTTGCGGGAAACACCATATATTTT. This sequence encodes CASSFAGNTIYF.

The V call is TRBV7-8, the J call TRBJ1-5; weak D call: TRBD1 (6 bases). CDR1 and CDR2 from the germline V gene are SGHVS and FQNEAQ. This CDR3 spans 15 amino acids. V dropped 5 bases and J dropped 7 bases, with 18 bases sitting between them. Here the CDR3 reads CASSQTGGAWQPQHF. DNA of the CDR3: TGTGCCAGCAGCCAGACGGGGGGCGCATGGCAGCCCCAGCATTTT.

This sequence joins TRBV5-1 and TRBJ2-1; D gene unclear. The CDR3 is 12 residues long. Trimming removed 4 bases at V and 9 bases at J, with 11 bases between. Germline V gene lookup returns CDR1 SGHRS and CDR2 YFSETQ. The CDR3 DNA is TGCGCCAGCAGCCCGACTGAGTTTGAGCAGTTCTTC. It encodes CASSPTEFEQFF.

The chain uses TRBV5-6 and TRBJ2-7, with 7 bases aligning to TRBD1. The CDR3 loop spans 14 amino acids. Germline V gene data show CDR1 as SGHDT and CDR2 as YYEEEE. V shed 4 bases, J shed 2 bases, and the junction held 6 bases outside the gene matches. The CDR3 region has the DNA TGTGCCAGCAGCGGGTCCGGGACAGCCTACGAGCAGTACTTC. Translated, it gives CASSGSGTAYEQYF.

The chain has TRBV19 and TRBJ1-1; TRBD1 matches 8 bases. Germline V CDR1 and CDR2: LNHDA, SQIVND (reference sequence). The CDR3 length is 15 residues. J lost 0 bases, V lost 6 bases, and 6 bases had no gene match. The CDR3 sequence is CASSPDRVVNTEAFF. DNA of the CDR3: TGTGCCAGTAGCCCGGACAGGGTAGTGAACACTGAAGCTTTCTTT.

This rearrangement joins TRBV5-1 to TRBJ2-3, with 7 bases lining up with TRBD1. V was pared by 4 bases and J by 1 base, with 3 bases of the junction left unmatched. The CDR3 spans 14 residues. CDR1 is SGHRS, CDR2 YFSETQ, per germline. CDR3 sequence: CASSPGTGTDTQYF. CDR3 in DNA: TGCGCCAGCAGCCCGGGGACAGGCACAGATACGCAGTATTTT.

This clone occurred a few times. This chain connects TRBV5-4 to TRBJ1-4; D gene unclear. Germline-derived CDR1 and CDR2 are SGHNT and YYREEE (reference sequence). The CDR3 consists of 14 residues. The ends were cut back, 0 bases at V and 5 bases at J, with 8 bases in the middle. This CDR3 is CASSLAGTNEKLFF. CDR3 DNA: TGTGCCAGCAGCTTGGCTGGCACGAATGAAAAACTGTTTTTT.

This chain uses TRBV11-2 with TRBJ1-4; TRBD1 aligns across 8 bases. Germline lookup yields CDR1 SGHAT and CDR2 FQNNGV. The ends lost 5 bases at V and 5 bases at J; junction bases unmatched: 10. This CDR3 comprises 16 residues. In DNA form, the CDR3 reads TGTGCCAGCAGCCCGCAGAACAGGGGGTTAAATGAAAAACTGTTTTTT. Translating gives CASSPQNRGLNEKLFF.

The chain joins TRBV27 to TRBJ1-1, with D uncertain. V was shortened by 3 bases and J by 7 bases, with 12 bases between the two germline ends. The CDR3 extends over 13 amino acids. CDR1 is MNHEY and CDR2 is SMNVEV in the germline V gene (reference sequence). CDR3 sequence: CASSFGQAGEAFF. The DNA for the CDR3 is TGTGCCAGCAGTTTTGGGCAGGCCGGTGAAGCTTTCTTT.

About this clone itself: At one of its ends the junction is not consistent with the germline gene, which may arise from a read error. CDR3 region: CSVEDRLWGYTF. DNA for the CDR3: TGCAGCGTGGAAGACAGGCTATGGGGCTACACCTTC. The chain is built from TRBV29-1 and TRBJ1-2; D perhaps matches TRBD1 (6 bases). The germline CDR1 and CDR2 sequences are SQVTM and ANQGSEA. CDR3 length: 12 amino acids.

The gene calls are TRBV10-1 and TRBJ2-1; TRBD2 might be the D (7 bases). Germline CDR1 is WNHNN and CDR2 is SYGVQD (reference sequence). This CDR3 has 16 residues. Trimming shortened V by 0 bases and J by 8 bases, and 17 bases separated the two germline ends. CDR3 nucleotide sequence: TGCGCCAGCAGTGAGTCTGGGACAATCAGCGGGGATGAGCAGTTCTTC. This codes for CASSESGTISGDEQFF.

This rearrangement joins TRBV11-2 to TRBJ1-4; D uncertain. The CDR3 contains 15 residues. CDR1 and CDR2 from the germline V gene are SGHAT and FQNNGV. Trimming stripped 4 bases from V and 0 bases from J, with 9 bases between. The CDR3 reads CASSSLPATNEKLFF. The CDR3 nucleotides read TGTGCCAGCAGCTCCCTACCCGCAACTAATGAAAAACTGTTTTTT.

The V and J genes are TRBV5-4 and TRBJ2-1; 13 bases match TRBD2. The CDR3 contains 15 residues. Germline trimming cut 5 bases from V and 5 bases from J; bases unmatched to any gene: 4. CDR1 and CDR2 (germline): SGHNT, YYREEE (reference sequence). The CDR3 DNA is TGTGCCAGCAGAGATGGGACTAGCGGGGACAATGAGCAGTTCTTC. Protein: CASRDGTSGDNEQFF. Full variable domain (outside the CDR3, taken from reference TRBV5-4 and TRBJ2-1): ETGVTQSPTHLIKTRGQQVTLRCSSQSGHNTVSWYQQALGQGPQFIFQYYREEENGRGNFPPRFSGLQFPNYSSELNVNALELDDSALYLCASRDGTSGDNEQFFGPGTRLTVL.

The chain carries TRBV11-2 and TRBJ2-7; a weak D match, TRBD2 (6 bases). The V and J ends lost 1 base and 1 base respectively, with 8 bases between them. The CDR3 sequence is 14 residues long. CDR1 is SGHAT and CDR2 is FQNNGV in the germline V gene. Here the CDR3 DNA reads TGTGCCAGCAGCTTAGTGCGGGGATCCTACGAGCAGTACTTC. Translation: CASSLVRGSYEQYF. The full variable domain, completed using reference TRBV11-2 and TRBJ2-7, is EAGVAQSPRYKIIEKRQSVAFWCNPISGHATLYWYQQILGQGPKLLIQFQNNGVVDDSQLPKDRFSAERLKGVDSTLKIQPAKLEDSAVYLCASSLVRGSYEQYFGPGTRLTVT.

This clone was seen a handful of times. The chain couples TRBV7-2 to TRBJ2-7; TRBD1 matches 9 bases. The CDR3 runs 14 residues. Trimming removed 0 bases from V and 7 bases from J; junction bases left unmatched: 4. Germline CDR1 is SGHTA and CDR2 is FQGNSA. The CDR3 protein is CASSLAGTGWEQYF. In nucleotides, the CDR3 is TGTGCCAGCAGCTTAGCTGGGACAGGGTGGGAGCAGTACTTC.

The V and J genes are TRBV7-9 and TRBJ1-1; 7 bases map to TRBD1. J gave up 4 bases and V 4 bases, and 12 bases lay outside the gene matches. Germline CDR1 is SEHNR and CDR2 is FQNEAQ (reference sequence). The CDR3 runs 16 residues. The CDR3, as DNA: TGTGCCAGCAGCTCCAGAACAGGGGCTCAGGGCACTGAAGCTTTCTTT. This sequence encodes CASSSRTGAQGTEAFF.

This sequence joins TRBV3-1 (or the pseudogene TRBV3-2) and TRBJ2-3; D might be TRBD1 (6 bases). V lost 1 base, J lost 5 bases, and 16 bases lay in between. The CDR3 extends over 16 amino acids. CDR1 LGHDT and CDR2 YNNKEL come from the germline V gene (reference sequence). CDR3 sequence reads: CASSQVLTGRGDTQYF. CDR3 nucleotide sequence: TGTGCCAGCAGCCAAGTTCTCACAGGGAGAGGAGATACGCAGTATTTT.

The genes are TRBV7-6 and TRBJ2-2, with 9 bases aligning to TRBD1. The ends lost 2 bases at V and 5 bases at J; junction bases unmatched: 6. This CDR3 spans 16 amino acids. Germline assignment: CDR1 SGHVS and CDR2 FNYEAQ. CDR3 sequence: CASSLSGTGNTGELFF. The DNA for the CDR3 is TGTGCCAGCAGCTTATCCGGGACAGGGAATACCGGGGAGCTGTTTTTT.

The CDR3 reads CASSPNSGHTEAFF. The CDR3 DNA reads TGTGCCAGCTCACCTAATTCAGGGCACACTGAAGCTTTCTTT. The V call is TRBV18, the J call TRBJ1-1; perhaps TRBD1 as D (5 bases). The CDR3 is made up of 14 amino acids. Germline V CDR1 and CDR2: KGHSH, LQKENI. Between the trimmed V and J ends, which lost 3 bases and 3 bases, there was a span of 11 bases.

The sample holds many counts of this clone. The rearrangement uses TRBV7-9 and TRBJ2-7; 8 nucleotides agree with TRBD1. Germline-derived CDR1 and CDR2 are SEHNR and FQNEAQ (reference sequence). The CDR3 contains 14 residues. V trimming: 4 bases; J trimming: 6 bases; junction bases outside the gene matches: 8. The CDR3 DNA reads TGTGCCAGCAGCTCAGAAGGACAGGGCGCCGAGCAGTACTTC. Protein: CASSSEGQGAEQYF.